A selection of T cell receptor beta chains follows, all from one sample in a study of shared clonotypes between healthy human individuals. Clones were sequenced by immunoSEQ multiplex PCR, and TCRdb holds only the in-frame ones, with some missing. The sample contains about 480,000 clones, approximately 79% of which appear only once. What was sequenced was PBMCs. The receptors were gathered from a woman aged 40 to 55 in good health. Some clones in this sample may be carry-over from other donors' samples. The CDR3 runs from the conserved cysteine through the conserved F or W. A D gene is named only where the DNA matches it firmly. Clone size is not always given. Where it is, it says once, few, many or a class for expanded clones.

d_call j_call clone_size v_call cdr3_nt cdr3_aa
TRBD2 TRBJ2-7 - TRBV11-2 TGTGCCAGCAGCCGCCTCGGGGCTAGCGGGATTTACGAGCAGTACTTC CASSRLGASGIYEQYF
- TRBJ2-3 - TRBV4-2 TGTGCCAGCAGCCATGGGACAAGCACAGATACGCAGTATTTT CASSHGTSTDTQYF
- TRBJ1-5 - TRBV6-1 TGTGCCAGCCTCTCAGGTAATAGCAATCAGCCCCAGCATTTT CASLSGNSNQPQHF
- TRBJ2-7 - TRBV5-1 TGCGCCAGCAGCCAATCGGGGGCCTCGGACGAGCAGTACTTC CASSQSGASDEQYF
TRBD1 TRBJ1-3 - TRBV5-1 TGCGCCAGCAGCTTGGCGCCCAGACAGGGTGGAAACACCATATATTTT CASSLAPRQGGNTIYF
- TRBJ2-1 - TRBV19 TGTGCCAGTAGTTGGGGGGTCCAGCCAAACAATGAGCAGTTCTTC CASSWGVQPNNEQFF
- TRBJ2-1 - TRBV2 TGTGCCAGCAGTGAGTCTAGCTCCTACAATGAGCAGTTCTTC CASSESSSYNEQFF
TRBD2 TRBJ2-1 - TRBV19 TGTGCCAGTAGTCCCCGGACTAGCGGGAGCTATGAGCAGTTCTTC CASSPRTSGSYEQFF
- TRBJ2-1 few TRBV28 TGTGCCAGCAGTACCCTACAGGGAGGCTCCTACAATGAGCAGTTCTTC CASSTLQGGSYNEQFF
- TRBJ1-5 - TRBV5-4 TGTGCCAGCAGCTGGGGGGGGAATCAGCCCCAGCATTTT CASSWGGNQPQHF
TRBD1 TRBJ2-7 - TRBV2 TGTGCCAGCAAGACAGGGGCCTACGAGCAGTACTTC CASKTGAYEQYF
- TRBJ1-1 once TRBV5-8 TGTGCCAGCAGCTTGGTGGCTGAAGCTTTCTTT CASSLVAEAFF
TRBD2 TRBJ2-5 - TRBV6-6 TGTGCCAGCAGGTACGCGCGGGGGGCCCATCAAGAGACCCAGTACTTC CASRYARGAHQETQYF
- TRBJ2-7 medium-sized TRBV4-1 TGCGCCAGCAGCCAACTAGTGGGGTACGAGCAGTACTTC CASSQLVGYEQYF
- TRBJ2-7 - TRBV7-8 TGTGCCAGCAGCTTAGCGGACTACGAGCAGTACTTC CASSLADYEQYF
- TRBJ1-2 - TRBV2 TGTGCCAGCAGTGTAGTCAGGGACCAAAACTATGGCTACACCTTC CASSVVRDQNYGYTF
TRBD2 TRBJ2-1 - TRBV18 TGTGCCAGCTCACCACCGGAGCCTAGCGGGAGGGGCGATGAGCAGTTCTTC CASSPPEPSGRGDEQFF
- TRBJ2-3 - TRBV9 TGTGCCAGCAGCGTAGCTGGTGCAGATACGCAGTATTTT CASSVAGADTQYF
- TRBJ2-7 - TRBV7-9 TGTGCCAGCAGCCCCTTGGGACCTCGGCAGTACTTC CASSPLGPRQYF
TRBD1 TRBJ1-2 - TRBV28 TGTGCCAGCAGTGAAGGCAGGGGGCGATACGGCTACACCTTC CASSEGRGRYGYTF
- TRBJ2-7 - TRBV5-1 TGCGCCAGCAGCTTGGGGGCGGACGAGCAGTACTTC CASSLGADEQYF
- TRBJ2-3 - TRBV7-3 TGTGCCAGCAGCTTAATTCACGACCCAACCACAGATACGCAGTATTTT CASSLIHDPTTDTQYF
- TRBJ1-5 - TRBV6-5 TGTGCCAGCAGTTCCGTCGGGGGGAGCAATCAGCCCCAGCATTTT CASSSVGGSNQPQHF
- TRBJ1-1 few TRBV5-1 TGCGCCAGCAGCTTGGGTGCGGGCACTGAAGCTTTCTTT CASSLGAGTEAFF
TRBD1 TRBJ2-1 - TRBV2 TGTGCCAGCAGTCCTAGGGGACAGGGCGGGGGTGAGCAGTTCTTC CASSPRGQGGGEQFF
TRBD1 TRBJ2-2 once TRBV2 TGTGCCAGCAGTGGGAGTGACAGGGGTAACACCGGGGAGCTGTTTTTT CASSGSDRGNTGELFF
- TRBJ1-2 - TRBV5-1 TGCGCCAGCAGCTTGAAAACTGTGTCTTTTTACTATGGCTACACCTTC CASSLKTVSFYYGYTF